The sequence of this TCR beta chain was determined in a study of beta chain features in type 1 diabetes. Averaging approximately 0.11 L, one heparinised blood draw came from each individual donor. All of the isolated RNA was reverse transcribed, so expressed TCRB transcripts were sequenced. The table came from immunoSEQ multiplex PCR; TCRdb's copy has only in-frame clones and leaves some out. The sample lists some 360,000 clones; around 9.6% were seen once. The V gene's germline CDR1 is MNHEY and CDR2 SMNVEV (reference sequence). V was shortened by 6 bases and J by 3 bases, with 11 bases between the two germline ends. The CDR3 totals 13 residues. General observations from the study: Type 1 diabetes patients had VDJ junctions that carried fewer insertions and more deletions. Researchers caution that PCR might favor shorter templates, equally among patients and controls. When cDNA is sequenced, cells with high TCR expression could be over-represented. TCRB CDR3s were moderately but significantly shorter in Type 1 diabetes patients in all four CD4+ subsets.

With regard to this clone: The target antigen is unknown.

The chain is built from TRBV27 and TRBJ1-1; no clear D gene. This clonotype was sampled from a man aged 30 to 39 with type 1 diabetes. Specimen: central memory CD4+ T cells from blood. This CDR3 reads CASRPDKDTEAFF. The CDR3 bases are TGTGCCAGCAGACCTGACAAAGACACTGAAGCTTTCTTT.